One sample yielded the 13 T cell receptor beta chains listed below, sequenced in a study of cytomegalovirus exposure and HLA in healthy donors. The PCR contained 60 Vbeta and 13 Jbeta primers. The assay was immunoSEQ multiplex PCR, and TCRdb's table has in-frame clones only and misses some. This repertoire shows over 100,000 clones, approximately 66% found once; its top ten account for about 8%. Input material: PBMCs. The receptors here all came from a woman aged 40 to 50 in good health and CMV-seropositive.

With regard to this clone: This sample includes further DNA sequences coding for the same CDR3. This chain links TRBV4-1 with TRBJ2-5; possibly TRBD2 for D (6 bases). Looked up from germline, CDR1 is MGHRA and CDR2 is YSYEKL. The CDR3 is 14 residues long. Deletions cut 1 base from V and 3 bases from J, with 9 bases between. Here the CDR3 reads CASSQGWGEETQYF. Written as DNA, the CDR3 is TGCGCCAGCAGCCAAGGGTGGGGGGAAGAGACCCAGTACTTC.

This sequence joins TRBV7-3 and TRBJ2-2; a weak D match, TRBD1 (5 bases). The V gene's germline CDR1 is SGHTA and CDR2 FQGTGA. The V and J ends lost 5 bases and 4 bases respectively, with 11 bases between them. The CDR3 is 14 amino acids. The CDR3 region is CASSAGFTTGELFF. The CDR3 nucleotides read TGTGCCAGCAGCGCAGGGTTTACCACCGGGGAGCTGTTTTTT.

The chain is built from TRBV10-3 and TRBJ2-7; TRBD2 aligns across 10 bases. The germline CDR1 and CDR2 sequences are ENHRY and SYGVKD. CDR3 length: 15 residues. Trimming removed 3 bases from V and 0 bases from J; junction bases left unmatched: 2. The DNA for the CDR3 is TGTGCCATCAGTGACTCTAGCGGGGGCTCCTACGAGCAGTACTTC. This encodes CAISDSSGGSYEQYF.

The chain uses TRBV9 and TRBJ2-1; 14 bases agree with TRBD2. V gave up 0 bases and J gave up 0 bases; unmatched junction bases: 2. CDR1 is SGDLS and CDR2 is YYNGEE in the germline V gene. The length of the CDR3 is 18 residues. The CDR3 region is CASSVGTSGGISYNEQFF. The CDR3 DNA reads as TGTGCCAGCAGCGTAGGGACTAGCGGGGGGATCTCCTACAATGAGCAGTTCTTC.

The CDR3 DNA follows: TGTGCCAGCAGCGGCCCCGGGACAGGGAAAGGCCAGCCCCAGCATTTT. It codes for CASSGPGTGKGQPQHF. This chain uses TRBV2 with TRBJ1-5; 9 nucleotides align to TRBD1. Germline CDR1 SNHLY, CDR2 FYNNEI. The CDR3 sequence is 16 residues long. The V segment lost 6 bases and the J segment 7 bases; nucleotides outside the gene matches: 13.

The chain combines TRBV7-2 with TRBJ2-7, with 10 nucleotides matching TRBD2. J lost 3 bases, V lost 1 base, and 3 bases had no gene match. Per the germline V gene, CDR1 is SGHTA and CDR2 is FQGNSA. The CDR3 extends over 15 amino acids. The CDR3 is CASSLGGTSVYEQYF. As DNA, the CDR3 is TGTGCCAGCAGCTTAGGAGGGACTAGCGTCTACGAGCAGTACTTC.

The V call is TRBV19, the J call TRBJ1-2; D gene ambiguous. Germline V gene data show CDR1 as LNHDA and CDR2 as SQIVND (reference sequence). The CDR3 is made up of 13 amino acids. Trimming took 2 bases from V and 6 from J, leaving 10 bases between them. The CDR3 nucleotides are TGTGCCAGTAGTATAAGTCCAGGCGATGGCTACACCTTC. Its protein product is CASSISPGDGYTF.

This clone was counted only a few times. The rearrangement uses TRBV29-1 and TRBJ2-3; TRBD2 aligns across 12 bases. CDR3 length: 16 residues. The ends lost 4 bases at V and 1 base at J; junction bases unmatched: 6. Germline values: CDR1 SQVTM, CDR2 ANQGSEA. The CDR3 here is CSVALAGGGGTDTQYF. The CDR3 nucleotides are TGCAGCGTTGCTCTAGCGGGAGGGGGGGGCACAGATACGCAGTATTTT.

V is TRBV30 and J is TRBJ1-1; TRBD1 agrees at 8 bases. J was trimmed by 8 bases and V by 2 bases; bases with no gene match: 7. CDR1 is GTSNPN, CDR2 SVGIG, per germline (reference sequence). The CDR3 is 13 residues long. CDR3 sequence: CAWSQGAGEEAFF. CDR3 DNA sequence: TGTGCCTGGAGTCAGGGGGCCGGGGAAGAAGCTTTCTTT.

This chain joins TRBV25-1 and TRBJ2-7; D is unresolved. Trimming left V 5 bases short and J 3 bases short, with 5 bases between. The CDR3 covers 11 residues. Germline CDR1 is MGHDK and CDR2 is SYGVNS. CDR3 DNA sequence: TGTGCCAGCAGTAGCCTCTACGAGCAGTACTTC. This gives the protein CASSSLYEQYF.

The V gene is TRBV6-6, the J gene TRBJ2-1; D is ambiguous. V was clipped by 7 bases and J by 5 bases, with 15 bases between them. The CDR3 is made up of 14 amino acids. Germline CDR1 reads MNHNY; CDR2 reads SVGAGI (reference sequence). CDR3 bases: TGTGCCAGCACCTCCCACATGTCCGACAATGAGCAGTTCTTC. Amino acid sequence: CASTSHMSDNEQFF.

The CDR3 spells CASSSDPWHQREDYEQYF. The CDR3 nucleotides are TGCGCCAGCAGCTCTGATCCATGGCATCAGCGGGAGGACTACGAGCAGTACTTC. The chain employs TRBV5-1 and TRBJ2-7; 9 bases map to TRBD2. This CDR3 is built from 18 residues. V lost 3 bases to trimming and J lost 3 bases; unmatched junction nucleotides: 16. Germline CDR1 SGHRS, CDR2 YFSETQ.

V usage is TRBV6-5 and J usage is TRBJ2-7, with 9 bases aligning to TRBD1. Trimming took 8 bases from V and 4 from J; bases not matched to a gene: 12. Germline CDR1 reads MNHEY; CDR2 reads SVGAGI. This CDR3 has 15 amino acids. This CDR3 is CASSPAGTGPYEQYF. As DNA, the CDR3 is TGTGCCAGCTCCCCCGCCGGGACAGGGCCTTACGAGCAGTACTTC.